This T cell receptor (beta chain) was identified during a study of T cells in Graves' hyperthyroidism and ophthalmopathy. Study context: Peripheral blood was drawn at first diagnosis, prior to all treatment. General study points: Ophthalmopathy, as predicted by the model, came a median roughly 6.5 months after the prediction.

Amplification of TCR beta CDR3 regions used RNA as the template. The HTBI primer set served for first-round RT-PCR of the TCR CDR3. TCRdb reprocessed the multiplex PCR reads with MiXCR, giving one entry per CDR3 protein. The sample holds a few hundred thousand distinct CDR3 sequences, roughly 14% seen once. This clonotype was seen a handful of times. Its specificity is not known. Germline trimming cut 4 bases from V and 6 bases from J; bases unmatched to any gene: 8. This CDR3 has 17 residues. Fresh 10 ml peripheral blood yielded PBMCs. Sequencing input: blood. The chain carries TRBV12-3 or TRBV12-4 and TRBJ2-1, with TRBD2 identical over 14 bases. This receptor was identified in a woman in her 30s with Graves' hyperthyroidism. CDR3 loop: CASSSGTSGSPFNEQFF. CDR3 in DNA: TGTGCCAGCAGTTCCGGGACTAGCGGGAGCCCCTTCAATGAGCAGTTCTTC.